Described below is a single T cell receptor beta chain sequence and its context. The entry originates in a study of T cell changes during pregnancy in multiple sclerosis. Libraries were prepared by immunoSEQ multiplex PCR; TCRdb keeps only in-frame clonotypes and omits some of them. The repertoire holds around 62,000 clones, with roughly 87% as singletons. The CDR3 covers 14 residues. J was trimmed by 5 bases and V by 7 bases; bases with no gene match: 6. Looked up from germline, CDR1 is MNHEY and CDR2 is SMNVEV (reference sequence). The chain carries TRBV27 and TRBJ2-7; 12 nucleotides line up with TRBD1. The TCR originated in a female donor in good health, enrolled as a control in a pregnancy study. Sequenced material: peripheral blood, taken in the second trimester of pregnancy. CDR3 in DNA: TGTGCCAGCAATGGGGGACAGGGGGCCAACGAGCAGTACTTC. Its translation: CASNGGQGANEQYF.